The rows below give T cell receptor beta chains drawn from one sample of a study of cytomegalovirus exposure and HLA in healthy donors. Sequenced by immunoSEQ multiplex PCR; TCRdb stores in-frame clones only, minus some. The sample contains around 130,000 clones, about 8.5% of which appear only once. Sample: PBMCs. The source of these receptors is a man aged 35 to 55 in good health and CMV-seronegative. CDR3s include the opening cysteine and the closing phenylalanine or tryptophan. The order of the fields is CDR3 DNA, CDR3 protein, clone size, J gene, V gene, D gene. D genes are given only for firm matches. Only part of the rows carry a size: once, few, many, or a class if the clone is expanded.

TGTGCCAGCAGAATGACGGACTTCTACAATGAGCAGTTCTTC,CASRMTDFYNEQFF,few,TRBJ2-1,TRBV28,.
TGTGCCAGTAGTGCCAGGGACAGGAGCTATAATTCACCCCTCCACTTT,CASSARDRSYNSPLHF,.,TRBJ1-6,TRBV19,TRBD1
TGTGCCAGCAGTGGATGGGACAGGGCAATAGCTAACTATGGCTACACCTTC,CASSGWDRAIANYGYTF,few,TRBJ1-2,TRBV6-1,TRBD1
TGTGCCAGCAGCTTGGGGGCAGGGGCAACGGGCACAGATACGCAGTATTTT,CASSLGAGATGTDTQYF,.,TRBJ2-3,TRBV5-4,.
TGCGCCAGCAGATTCGGGGAGGATCGGGCCTTC,CASRFGEDRAF,.,TRBJ1-2,TRBV5-1,.
TGCGCCAGTATCAGGGGCACGAACACTGAAGCTTTCTTT,CASIRGTNTEAFF,few,TRBJ1-1,TRBV10-2,.
TGTGCCAGCAGCCCCCAGGGCTATGGCTACACCTTC,CASSPQGYGYTF,few,TRBJ1-2,TRBV7-2,.
TGCAGCGCGGGACAGGGGGCGGCAGATACGCAGTATTTT,CSAGQGAADTQYF,few,TRBJ2-3,TRBV29-1,TRBD1
TGTGCCAGCAGCGCCCAGATCAGGGTAGTTAATGAAAAACTGTTTTTT,CASSAQIRVVNEKLFF,few,TRBJ1-4,TRBV7-9,.
TGTGCCAGCAGCCCGCGACTGTGGAACACTGAAGCTTTCTTT,CASSPRLWNTEAFF,.,TRBJ1-1,TRBV4-2,.
TGTGCCAGTAGTCGGGAACAGAGACATGGCTACACCTTC,CASSREQRHGYTF,.,TRBJ1-2,TRBV19,.
TGTGCCAGCAGTGGGACTATGACCGGGGAGCTGTTTTTT,CASSGTMTGELFF,few,TRBJ2-2,TRBV27,TRBD2
TGTGCCAGCAGTGAGCTCAGGGGAGGGACGCAGTATTTT,CASSELRGGTQYF,.,TRBJ2-3,TRBV6-1,.
TGTGCCATCAGTCCCGCAGGGGTAGGTCAGCCCCAGCATTTT,CAISPAGVGQPQHF,few,TRBJ1-5,TRBV10-3,.
TGTGCCAGCAGGCTAGCGGGGCCGACCGGGGAGCTGTTTTTT,CASRLAGPTGELFF,.,TRBJ2-2,TRBV2,TRBD2
TGTGCCTGGAGTGTTAGACTAGCTAATGAGCAGTTCTTC,CAWSVRLANEQFF,few,TRBJ2-1,TRBV30,TRBD2
TGTGCCAGCAGCTTGGCCGCGGGGCCCCAAGAGACCCAGTACTTC,CASSLAAGPQETQYF,.,TRBJ2-5,TRBV5-4,.
TGTGCCAGCAGTTTACATTTTGCTGGGGCAGCCGATAATTCACCCCTCCACTTT,CASSLHFAGAADNSPLHF,.,TRBJ1-6,TRBV27,.
TGTGCCTGGGCCGGGCCCGGGAAGGAAAAACTGTTTTTT,CAWAGPGKEKLFF,few,TRBJ1-4,TRBV30,.
TGTGCCAGCAGCTCGGTACGGGGGGAGACCCAGTACTTC,CASSSVRGETQYF,.,TRBJ2-5,TRBV7-3,.
TGCGCCAGCAGCCAAGATCAGGGTTTAACTGAAAAACTGTTTTTT,CASSQDQGLTEKLFF,few,TRBJ1-4,TRBV4-3,.
TGCGCCAGCAGCCCCACAGGGGCCAAGAACACCGGGGAGCTGTTTTTT,CASSPTGAKNTGELFF,few,TRBJ2-2,TRBV4-1,TRBD1